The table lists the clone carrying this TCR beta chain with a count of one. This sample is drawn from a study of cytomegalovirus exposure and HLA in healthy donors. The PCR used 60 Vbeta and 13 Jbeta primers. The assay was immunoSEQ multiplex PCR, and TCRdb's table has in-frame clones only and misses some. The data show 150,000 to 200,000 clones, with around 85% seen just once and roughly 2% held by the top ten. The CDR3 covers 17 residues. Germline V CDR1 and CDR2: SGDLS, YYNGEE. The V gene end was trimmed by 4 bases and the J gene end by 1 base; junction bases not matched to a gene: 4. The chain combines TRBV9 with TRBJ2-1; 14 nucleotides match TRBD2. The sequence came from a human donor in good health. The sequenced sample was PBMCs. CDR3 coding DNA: TGTGCCAGCAGCACAGGGACTAGCGGGGGTTCCTACAATGAGCAGTTCTTC. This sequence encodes CASSTGTSGGSYNEQFF.